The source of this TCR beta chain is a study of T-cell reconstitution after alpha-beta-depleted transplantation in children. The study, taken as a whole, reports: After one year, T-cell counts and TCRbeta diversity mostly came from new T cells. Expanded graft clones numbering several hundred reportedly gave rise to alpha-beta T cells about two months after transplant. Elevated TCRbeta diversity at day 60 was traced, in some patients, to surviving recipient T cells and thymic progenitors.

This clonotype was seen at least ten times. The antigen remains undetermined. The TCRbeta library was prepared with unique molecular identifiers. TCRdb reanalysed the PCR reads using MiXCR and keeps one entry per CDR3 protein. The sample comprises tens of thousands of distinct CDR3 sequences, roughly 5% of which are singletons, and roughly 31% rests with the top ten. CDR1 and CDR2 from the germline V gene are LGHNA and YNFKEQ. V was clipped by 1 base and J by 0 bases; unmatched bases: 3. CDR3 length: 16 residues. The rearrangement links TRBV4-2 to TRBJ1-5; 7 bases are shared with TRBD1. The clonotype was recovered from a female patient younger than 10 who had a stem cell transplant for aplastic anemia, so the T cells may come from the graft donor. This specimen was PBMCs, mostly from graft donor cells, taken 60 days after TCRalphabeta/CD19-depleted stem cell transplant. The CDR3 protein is CASSQGQGDSNQPQHF. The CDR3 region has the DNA TGTGCCAGCAGCCAAGGACAGGGAGATAGCAATCAGCCCCAGCATTTT.